A selection of T cell receptor beta chains follows, all from one sample in a study of cytomegalovirus exposure and HLA in healthy donors. Sequencing was performed with immunoSEQ multiplex PCR; in TCRdb, only in-frame clones are kept and a portion is missing. Among roughly 250,000 clones listed, around 85% were seen once. The specimen was PBMCs. These receptors all stem from a young woman in good health and CMV-seropositive. Each CDR3 is given without its conserved first and last residue. Fields, in order: J gene, V gene, CDR3 protein.

J gene: TRBJ2-2
V gene: TRBV5-4
CDR3 protein: ASSEGLATAGELF

J gene: TRBJ1-5
V gene: TRBV6-1
CDR3 protein: ASSDDIAQPQH

J gene: TRBJ2-7
V gene: TRBV7-6
CDR3 protein: ASSLVSGNSYEQY

J gene: TRBJ2-3
V gene: TRBV19
CDR3 protein: ASSIGARGRGDTQY

J gene: TRBJ1-1
V gene: TRBV28
CDR3 protein: ASSLQSERLEAF

J gene: TRBJ2-7
V gene: TRBV5-1
CDR3 protein: ASSLARVSEQY

J gene: TRBJ1-2
V gene: TRBV7-9
CDR3 protein: ASSPRASSDYGYT

J gene: TRBJ2-7
V gene: TRBV11-1
CDR3 protein: ASSLVGFSGDHEQY

J gene: TRBJ1-2
V gene: TRBV19
CDR3 protein: ASSHNRVNYGYT

J gene: TRBJ2-7
V gene: TRBV5-1
CDR3 protein: ASSLGGSSYEQY

J gene: TRBJ2-1
V gene: TRBV7-9
CDR3 protein: ASSRRGRRGVHEQF

J gene: TRBJ1-1
V gene: TRBV29-1
CDR3 protein: SVAQALNTEAF

J gene: TRBJ1-2
V gene: TRBV5-4
CDR3 protein: ASSSFSTGVHGYT

J gene: TRBJ1-3
V gene: TRBV4-1
CDR3 protein: ASSQAGPGPASGNTIY

J gene: TRBJ2-7
V gene: TRBV11-2
CDR3 protein: ASSLGLSSGSSSYEQY

J gene: TRBJ1-1
V gene: TRBV10-2
CDR3 protein: ASSSQGANTEAF

J gene: TRBJ2-3
V gene: TRBV19
CDR3 protein: ASSASSAGVETDTQY

J gene: TRBJ2-1
V gene: TRBV10-2
CDR3 protein: ASSYRDRGHEQF

J gene: TRBJ1-1
V gene: TRBV28
CDR3 protein: ASSAYRGIETEAF

J gene: TRBJ1-2
V gene: TRBV30
CDR3 protein: AGPGQTNYGYT

J gene: TRBJ2-7
V gene: TRBV6-5
CDR3 protein: ASRPHQGIAYEQY

J gene: TRBJ1-2
V gene: TRBV28
CDR3 protein: ASSKRPTTYNYGYT

J gene: TRBJ1-1
V gene: TRBV11-2
CDR3 protein: ASSLGVRMNTEAF

J gene: TRBJ2-5
V gene: TRBV19
CDR3 protein: ASSPSGGLETQY

J gene: TRBJ2-2
V gene: TRBV2
CDR3 protein: ASSADRRTGELF

J gene: TRBJ2-7
V gene: TRBV19
CDR3 protein: ASSPTGTYEQY

J gene: TRBJ1-5
V gene: TRBV27
CDR3 protein: ASSFRGTSNQPQH

J gene: TRBJ1-5
V gene: TRBV28
CDR3 protein: ASSKPTRWGDNSNQPQH

J gene: TRBJ1-5
V gene: TRBV15
CDR3 protein: ATSSVRGQGAALSNQPQH

J gene: TRBJ2-7
V gene: TRBV10-3
CDR3 protein: AIGPSGSSNEQY

J gene: TRBJ2-1
V gene: TRBV5-1
CDR3 protein: ASSSERQGIYNEQF

J gene: TRBJ2-1
V gene: TRBV9
CDR3 protein: ASSVASGASGQF

J gene: TRBJ1-2
V gene: TRBV5-4
CDR3 protein: ASSRTGGTLNYGYT

J gene: TRBJ2-7
V gene: TRBV28
CDR3 protein: ASSPVNEQY

J gene: TRBJ2-5
V gene: TRBV25-1
CDR3 protein: ASSYQGEVRPQY

J gene: TRBJ2-3
V gene: TRBV11-3
CDR3 protein: ASSPGLVNTDTQY

J gene: TRBJ2-3
V gene: TRBV7-6
CDR3 protein: ASSSSSGRLTDTQY

J gene: TRBJ2-7
V gene: TRBV5-6
CDR3 protein: ASSSGGTGSGEQY

J gene: TRBJ1-5
V gene: TRBV27
CDR3 protein: ASSSRDVGQPQH

J gene: TRBJ2-3
V gene: TRBV5-1
CDR3 protein: ASSTVAGGPRFDTQY

J gene: TRBJ1-4
V gene: TRBV28
CDR3 protein: ASKLAGENEKLF

J gene: TRBJ2-5
V gene: TRBV2
CDR3 protein: ASSDGETQY

J gene: TRBJ1-4
V gene: TRBV28
CDR3 protein: ASTPRRDRGEKLF

J gene: TRBJ2-7
V gene: TRBV18
CDR3 protein: ASSEGTGSSYEQY

J gene: TRBJ1-1
V gene: TRBV5-1
CDR3 protein: ASSGQGGHTEAF

J gene: TRBJ2-1
V gene: TRBV5-1
CDR3 protein: ASNQWQGTNEQF

J gene: TRBJ1-1
V gene: TRBV5-1
CDR3 protein: ASSSIGSSNTEAF

J gene: TRBJ2-1
V gene: TRBV5-1
CDR3 protein: ASSLRGTSFDEQF

J gene: TRBJ2-5
V gene: TRBV15
CDR3 protein: ATSRDLPGGAGETQY

J gene: TRBJ2-1
V gene: TRBV18
CDR3 protein: ASSPLVGSWDEQF

J gene: TRBJ2-1
V gene: TRBV7-9
CDR3 protein: ASSTYNEQF

J gene: TRBJ1-2
V gene: TRBV10-1
CDR3 protein: ASSPRGGTYGYT

J gene: TRBJ2-5
V gene: TRBV2
CDR3 protein: ASRYIAGGQETQY

J gene: TRBJ2-3
V gene: TRBV6-1
CDR3 protein: ASSGTSAASTDTQY

J gene: TRBJ1-5
V gene: TRBV7-2
CDR3 protein: ASSFTGGPINQPQH

J gene: TRBJ2-3
V gene: TRBV6-5
CDR3 protein: ASSYSEREGVHTQY

J gene: TRBJ2-2
V gene: TRBV27
CDR3 protein: ASKMGRANTGELF

J gene: TRBJ2-7
V gene: TRBV6-6
CDR3 protein: ASIQAGYYEQY

J gene: TRBJ2-1
V gene: TRBV11-1
CDR3 protein: ASSPTSGRAINEQF

J gene: TRBJ2-5
V gene: TRBV7-9
CDR3 protein: ASSLRNGVQETQY